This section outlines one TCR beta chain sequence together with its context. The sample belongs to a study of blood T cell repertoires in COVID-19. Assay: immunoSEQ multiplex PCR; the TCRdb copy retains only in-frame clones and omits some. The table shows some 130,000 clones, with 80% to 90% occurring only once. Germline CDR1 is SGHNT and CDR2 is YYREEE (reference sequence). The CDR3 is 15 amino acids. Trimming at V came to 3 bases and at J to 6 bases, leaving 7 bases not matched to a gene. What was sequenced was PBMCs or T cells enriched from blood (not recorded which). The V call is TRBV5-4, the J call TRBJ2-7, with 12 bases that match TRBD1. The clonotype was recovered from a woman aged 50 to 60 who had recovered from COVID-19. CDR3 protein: CASSSKGQGAGEQYF. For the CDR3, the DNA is TGTGCCAGCAGCTCCAAGGGACAGGGGGCGGGCGAGCAGTACTTC. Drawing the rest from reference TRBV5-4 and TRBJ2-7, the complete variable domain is ETGVTQSPTHLIKTRGQQVTLRCSSQSGHNTVSWYQQALGQGPQFIFQYYREEENGRGNFPPRFSGLQFPNYSSELNVNALELDDSALYLCASSSKGQGAGEQYFGPGTRLTVT.